This TCR beta chain comes out of a study of Graves' ophthalmopathy and Graves' hyperthyroidism. Amplified material comprised TCR beta CDR3 regions derived from RNA transcripts. Scientists carried out first-round RT-PCR using HTBI primers and then a second-round multiplex PCR. A single record per CDR3 protein comes from TCRdb applying MiXCR to the multiplex PCR reads. The sample includes 350,000 to 450,000 distinct CDR3 sequences, about 21% seen only once; the top ten take around 3.2%. V shed 11 bases, J shed 7 bases, and the junction held 9 bases outside the gene matches. The CDR3 is 12 residues long. Germline CDR1 and CDR2: MNHNS and SASEGT.

Sequenced material: peripheral blood. This chain joins TRBV6-1 and TRBJ1-2, with TRBD1 matching 8 bases. The TCR comes from a woman in her late teens or twenties with stable Graves' hyperthyroidism. The CDR3 protein is CAAGQGAFGYTF. As DNA, the CDR3 is TGTGCCGCTGGCCAGGGGGCTTTTGGCTACACCTTC.